This T cell receptor beta chain was found in a study of response to subunit inactivated influenza vaccine (dated by TCRdb to the late 2010s). About the investigation overall: Deep quantitative profiling of the T cell receptor repertoire was used in the study to follow responses to a trivalent subunit inactivated influenza vaccine.

The method was RT-PCR. Instrument used: Illumina HiSeq 2500. The public reads were reprocessed in TCRdb via fastp at Q25 and MiXCR, keeping in-frame beta chains. Rows are combined by CDR3 protein, so each entry shows the most common genes and DNA. The table for this sample lists around 850,000 distinct CDR3 sequences; roughly 18% of them were counted only once. In total, the top ten clones hold roughly 10% of the sample. Trimming takes 2 bases from V and 3 bases from J, and the germline ends sit 17 bases apart. From its cysteine to its phenylalanine, the CDR3 spans 18 amino acids. Only CDR3 DNA is held: 54 bases, read in frame from base 1. The germline V gene provides CDR1 LGHNA and CDR2 YNFKEQ. This clonotype was picked up a small number of times. The clone's antigen remains unknown. There are no base qualities to consult, and no much larger clone falls within one base. Overall study outcomes, separate from this receptor: It was suggested by the authors that each seasonal influenza vaccination may recruit only a limited number of new T cells.

This sample comprised PBMCs from blood, obtained around 5 days after vaccination. The receptor chain draws on TRBV4-2 and TRBJ2-6; TRBD2 is perhaps the D gene, given 5 matching bases. The receptor was isolated from a man aged 45 to 65 who received an inactivated influenza vaccine. Donor details come from another sample of the same person, matched by shared clones. The CDR3 protein: CASSQRERDSYGANVLTF. The DNA reads as follows: TGTGCCAGCAGCCAAAGGGAACGGGATTCCTATGGGGCCAACGTCCTGACTTTC.